This T cell receptor (beta chain) was identified during a study of glioma-infiltrating T cells after dendritic cell vaccination. The wider study: Dendritic cell vaccine was injected intradermally three times, biweekly.

Points from the study as a whole: TCR clonality showed no direct relationship with survival.

Concerning this clone: Antigen: not known.

CDR1 is SNHLY and CDR2 is FYNNEI in the germline V gene. Trimming at V came to 6 bases and at J to 6 bases, leaving 0 bases not matched to a gene. This CDR3 has 12 amino acids. Method: immunoSEQ multiplex PCR; TCRdb's copy keeps in-frame clones and lacks some. The table has roughly 80,000 clones, around 90% seen once. This chain connects TRBV2 to TRBJ2-1, with TRBD2 matching over 9 bases. This receptor was taken from a human donor with glioblastoma. This specimen consisted of blood, obtained before dendritic cell vaccination. In DNA form, the CDR3 reads TGTGCCAGCAGAGCGGGAGGCAATGAGCAGTTCTTC. Translation: CASRAGGNEQFF.